A selection of T cell receptor beta chains follows, all from one sample in a study of T cell responses to AZD1222 COVID-19 vaccine. Clones were read by immunoSEQ multiplex PCR, and TCRdb kept only the in-frame ones, dropping some. The sample holds about 86,000 clones, around 73% seen once. Sequenced material: peripheral blood, taken on day 0 of AZD1222 vaccination. Receptors originate from an adult in good health. CDR3s leave out the opening cysteine and the closing phenylalanine or tryptophan. The order of the fields is V gene, CDR3 protein.

v_call: TRBV4-2
cdr3_aa: ASSQGGDSTYEQY

v_call: TRBV6-6
cdr3_aa: ASSYNRGSNYGYT

v_call: TRBV7-2
cdr3_aa: ASSLAFAGNYGYT

v_call: TRBV7-8
cdr3_aa: ASSRNTANNEQF

v_call: TRBV18
cdr3_aa: ASSPTSATYEQY

v_call: TRBV6-5
cdr3_aa: ASRGQGKNGYT

v_call: TRBV28
cdr3_aa: ASSKRRGYT

v_call: TRBV5-1
cdr3_aa: ASSTMGYGYT

v_call: TRBV9
cdr3_aa: ASSVGSPNTGELF

v_call: TRBV7-2
cdr3_aa: ASSDTGGPQPQH

v_call: TRBV27
cdr3_aa: ASSQMGLSTEAF

v_call: TRBV5-4
cdr3_aa: ASSPTSGGAYNEQF

v_call: TRBV28
cdr3_aa: ASSPLKAWGNQPQH

v_call: TRBV5-4
cdr3_aa: ASSFSGNTGELF

v_call: TRBV4-3
cdr3_aa: ASSHEPGQGVIEQY

v_call: TRBV5-7
cdr3_aa: ASTRQGLPPHTDTQY

v_call: TRBV7-8
cdr3_aa: ASSLEQGWNTEAF

v_call: TRBV15
cdr3_aa: ATSRGLGETGYGYT

v_call: TRBV9
cdr3_aa: ASSVGREDGELF

v_call: TRBV5-4
cdr3_aa: ASSTPKSSPGTDTQY

v_call: TRBV5-4
cdr3_aa: ASSLEDNTEAF

v_call: TRBV19
cdr3_aa: ASSPYRTGKNSPLH

v_call: TRBV2
cdr3_aa: ASEGGGADTQY

v_call: TRBV5-1
cdr3_aa: ASSSQAGGINEQF

v_call: TRBV14
cdr3_aa: ASSQEVGGVTGELF

v_call: TRBV7-2
cdr3_aa: ASSPGLASPY

v_call: TRBV29-1
cdr3_aa: SAAGGPNEQF

v_call: TRBV28
cdr3_aa: ASSLLTIKDTQY